The 22 T cell receptor beta chains in this list originate from one sample, sequenced in a study of beta chain features in type 1 diabetes. What was sequenced were expressed TCRB transcripts, since all of the isolated RNA had been reverse transcribed. Using immunoSEQ multiplex PCR, the repertoire was profiled, and TCRdb retains in-frame clones only, with some absent. This table has 38,000 or so clones, 55% to 70% appearing once. The specimen sequenced was Tregs from blood. These receptors all stem from a woman in her 30s in good health.

The chain carries TRBV11-2 and TRBJ2-1, with 13 bases identical to TRBD2. The CDR3 spans 15 residues. Per germline, CDR1 SGHAT and CDR2 FQNNGV. V dropped 5 bases and J dropped 6; count of bases not matched to a gene: 4. The CDR3 sequence is CASSRRTSGSNEQFF. In nucleotides, the CDR3 is TGTGCCAGCAGCCGTAGGACTAGCGGGAGCAATGAGCAGTTCTTC. The entire variable domain, with the rest obtained from reference TRBV11-2 and TRBJ2-1, is as follows: EAGVAQSPRYKIIEKRQSVAFWCNPISGHATLYWYQQILGQGPKLLIQFQNNGVVDDSQLPKDRFSAERLKGVDSTLKIQPAKLEDSAVYLCASSRRTSGSNEQFFGPGTRLTVL.

V is TRBV7-9 and J is TRBJ2-7; tentatively, D is TRBD1 (5 bases). Trimming pared 5 bases from V and 3 bases from J, leaving 11 bases between. Germline V gene sequence: CDR1 SEHNR, CDR2 FQNEAQ (reference sequence). The CDR3 has 13 amino acids. The CDR3 loop reads CASSLGAIYEQYF. Here the CDR3 DNA reads TGTGCCAGCAGCCTAGGGGCTATCTACGAGCAGTACTTC. The whole variable domain, remainder taken from reference TRBV7-9 and TRBJ2-7, is DTGVSQNPRHKITKRGQNVTFRCDPISEHNRLYWYRQTLGQGPEFLTYFQNEAQLEKSRLLSDRFSAERPKGSFSTLEIQRTEQGDSAMYLCASSLGAIYEQYFGPGTRLTVT.

This clone was detected once. The chain couples TRBV15 to TRBJ1-5; D may be TRBD1 (6 bases). The length of the CDR3 is 15 residues. Germline V gene lookup returns CDR1 LNHNV and CDR2 YYDKDF (reference sequence). The V gene lost 6 bases and the J gene lost 2 bases, with 14 bases spanning the gap. The CDR3 protein is CATSPTGYRNQPQHF. In DNA form, the CDR3 reads TGTGCCACCAGTCCAACAGGGTATCGCAATCAGCCCCAGCATTTT.

The chain has TRBV5-5 and TRBJ2-7, with D perhaps matching TRBD2 (6 bases). The CDR3 is made up of 15 amino acids. Trimming took off 0 bases at V and 2 bases at J, with 12 bases between the two ends. Germline V gene sequence: CDR1 SGHKS, CDR2 YYEKEE (reference sequence). The CDR3 spells CASSLEGGITYEQYF. CDR3 in DNA: TGTGCCAGCAGCTTGGAGGGAGGCATAACCTACGAGCAGTACTTC.

V gene TRBV5-1 combines with J gene TRBJ2-5; 9 bases are a match to TRBD2. CDR1 and CDR2 (germline): SGHRS, YFSETQ. With V trimmed by 2 bases and J by 5 bases, 16 bases remained unmatched. The CDR3 spans 18 residues. The CDR3 bases are TGCGCCAGCAGCTTCTCGCGGGAGGGCCGACGGGGCAAGGAGACCCAGTACTTC. Its translation is CASSFSREGRRGKETQYF.

This clone was counted only a few times. The chain uses TRBV19 and TRBJ2-2, with TRBD1 as a possible D gene (6 bases). The CDR3 is made up of 16 amino acids. V was shortened by 3 bases and J by 6 bases, with 17 bases between the two germline ends. Germline V lookup: CDR1 LNHDA, CDR2 SQIVND (reference sequence). CDR3 nucleotide sequence: TGTGCCAGTAGTATCGGTCGCGCCAGGGGCTCCGGGGAGCTGTTTTTT. Amino acids: CASSIGRARGSGELFF.

There are a few counts of this clone. J is TRBJ2-7 and V is TRBV4-1, with D perhaps TRBD2 (5 bases). The ends were cut back, 3 bases at V and 6 bases at J, with 15 bases in the middle. Germline V lookup: CDR1 MGHRA, CDR2 YSYEKL. The CDR3 spans 14 residues. DNA of the CDR3: TGCGCCAGCAGCCATAAGCGGCAGACCGGCGAGCAGTACTTC. Translating gives CASSHKRQTGEQYF.

This clone has just a few counts. The rearrangement joins TRBV30 to TRBJ2-1; TRBD1 matches at 9 bases. The germline CDR1 and CDR2 sequences are GTSNPN and SVGIG (reference sequence). The CDR3 is 15 amino acids. The J segment lost 5 bases and the V segment lost 4 bases, leaving 9 bases of the junction unmatched. This chain's CDR3 is CAWILPGQGHNEQFF. CDR3 DNA sequence: TGTGCCTGGATTCTTCCGGGACAGGGTCACAATGAGCAGTTCTTC.

The CDR3 nucleotides are TGTGCCAGCAGCTTAGGTTGGGGGCTGAACACCGGGGAGCTGTTTTTT. The encoded protein is CASSLGWGLNTGELFF. This chain uses TRBV7-2 with TRBJ2-2; D might be TRBD1 (6 bases). CDR3 length: 16 amino acids. Per germline, CDR1 SGHTA and CDR2 FQGNSA. V was shortened by 1 base and J by 1 base, with 10 bases between the two germline ends.

V and J are TRBV5-4 and TRBJ2-7; the D gene is possibly TRBD2 (6 bases). The CDR3 loop spans 13 amino acids. CDR1 and CDR2 from the germline V gene are SGHNT and YYREEE (reference sequence). Trimming cost V 4 bases and J 2 bases, with 10 bases left between them. Written as DNA, the CDR3 is TGTGCCAGCAGCGCACCGGGGGCCTACGAGCAGTACTTC. Translation gives CASSAPGAYEQYF.

This clone has a handful of counts. J is TRBJ1-3 and V is TRBV7-9, with D unresolved. The germline CDR1 and CDR2 sequences are SEHNR and FQNEAQ (reference sequence). V was pared by 1 base and J by 2 bases, with 9 bases between. There are 15 residues in the CDR3. This CDR3 is CASSLGLLAGNTIYF. The DNA for the CDR3 is TGTGCCAGCAGCTTAGGGCTTCTAGCTGGAAACACCATATATTTT.

The chain combines TRBV28 with TRBJ2-7; 8 nucleotides line up with TRBD1. The trim removed 3 bases at V and 6 bases at J, leaving 7 bases unmatched. The CDR3 runs to 14 residues. The germline V gene has CDR1 MDHEN and CDR2 SYDVKM. The CDR3 DNA reads TGTGCCAGCAGTTTCGGGGACAGGCGCGCCGAGCAGTACTTC. It yields the protein CASSFGDRRAEQYF.

The V and J genes are TRBV28 and TRBJ1-2; D possibly corresponds to TRBD1 (6 bases). The CDR3 covers 15 residues. Trimming removed 3 bases from V and 1 base from J, with 12 bases in between. The germline gives CDR1 MDHEN, CDR2 SYDVKM. The CDR3 region is CASSFRTAVNYGYTF. DNA for the CDR3: TGTGCCAGCAGTTTCCGGACAGCCGTTAACTATGGCTACACCTTC.

This clone was detected only a few times. This sequence joins TRBV28 and TRBJ1-2, with unresolved D. Germline CDR1 MDHEN, CDR2 SYDVKM. Between the trimmed V and J ends, which lost 1 base and 4 bases, there was a span of 13 bases. This CDR3 is built from 15 residues. The CDR3 coding sequence is TGTGCCAGCAGTTTATATTCGGGAGGGTTCTATGGCTACACCTTC. This sequence encodes CASSLYSGGFYGYTF.

The chain employs TRBV7-2 and TRBJ2-5, with TRBD2 identical over 14 bases. V gave up 5 bases and J gave up 4 bases; unmatched junction bases: 3. Germline assignment: CDR1 SGHTA and CDR2 FQGNSA. The CDR3 runs 15 residues. As DNA, the CDR3 is TGTGCCAGCAGCATTGGACTAGCGGGAGGAGAGACCCAGTACTTC. Its translation: CASSIGLAGGETQYF. Using reference TRBV7-2 and TRBJ2-5 for the parts outside the CDR3, the full variable domain is GAGVSQSPSNKVTEKGKDVELRCDPISGHTALYWYRQSLGQGLEFLIYFQGNSAPDKSGLPSDRFSAERTGGSVSTLTIQRTQQEDSAVYLCASSIGLAGGETQYFGPGTRLLVL.

V is TRBV5-5 and J is TRBJ2-6; 7 bases fit TRBD1. The CDR3 has 17 amino acids. Germline V CDR1 and CDR2: SGHKS, YYEKEE (reference sequence). The trim removed 4 bases at V and 8 bases at J, leaving 15 bases unmatched. The CDR3 spells CASSVRQGPLYPNVLTF. In DNA, the CDR3 is TGTGCCAGCAGCGTTCGACAGGGCCCACTATATCCCAACGTCCTGACTTTC.

This clone was recorded a few times. The genes are TRBV7-2 and TRBJ2-7; 7 nucleotides match TRBD2. The CDR3 has 14 residues. J gave up 3 bases and V 5 bases, and 7 bases lay outside the gene matches. Germline V lookup: CDR1 SGHTA, CDR2 FQGNSA. CDR3 in DNA: TGTGCCAGCAGCGCTACTGGACTAGACTACGAGCAGTACTTC. It translates to CASSATGLDYEQYF.

The V gene is TRBV5-6, the J gene TRBJ2-3; D not certain. This CDR3 is 11 amino acids long. The germline gives CDR1 SGHDT, CDR2 YYEEEE. V lost 4 bases to trimming and J lost 5 bases, with 5 bases between them. In DNA form, the CDR3 reads TGTGCCAGCAGCCTCAGAGATACGCAGTATTTT. Protein sequence: CASSLRDTQYF.

The V call is TRBV7-9, the J call TRBJ2-4; 10 nucleotides align to TRBD2. CDR1 is SEHNR, CDR2 FQNEAQ, per germline (reference sequence). Losses at the gene ends were 4 bases for V and 5 bases for J; bases not matched to a gene: 2. The CDR3 runs to 14 residues. CDR3 in DNA: TGTGCCAGCAGCTCTACTAGCGGGGAAAACATTCAGTACTTC. Amino acids: CASSSTSGENIQYF.

The rearrangement uses TRBV2 and TRBJ1-2; D uncertain. The germline V gene has CDR1 SNHLY and CDR2 FYNNEI. The CDR3 has 13 residues. V was trimmed by 3 bases and J by 4 bases, leaving 9 bases between them. The DNA of the CDR3 is TGTGCCAGCAGTGATGCCAGGCTCTATGGCTACACCTTC. Amino acids: CASSDARLYGYTF. Using reference TRBV2 and TRBJ1-2 for the parts outside the CDR3, the full variable domain is EPEVTQTPSHQVTQMGQEVILRCVPISNHLYFYWYRQILGQKVEFLVSFYNNEISEKSEIFDDQFSVERPDGSNFTLKIRSTKLEDSAMYFCASSDARLYGYTFGSGTRLTVV.

The chain links TRBV27 to TRBJ1-5, with 7 bases identical to TRBD1. Per germline, CDR1 MNHEY and CDR2 SMNVEV (reference sequence). The V segment lost 6 bases and the J segment 6 bases; nucleotides outside the gene matches: 14. The CDR3 contains 16 residues. The CDR3 coding sequence is TGTGCCAGCAGCAATAGATTTACAGGGGTGACTCAGCCCCAGCATTTT. Residues: CASSNRFTGVTQPQHF.

The chain employs TRBV7-8 and TRBJ2-2; maybe TRBD1 (6 bases). Trimming removed 3 bases at V and 1 base at J, with 18 bases between. Germline lookup yields CDR1 SGHVS and CDR2 FQNEAQ. CDR3 length: 18 residues. The CDR3: CASSFRGFALWNTGELFF. CDR3 bases: TGTGCCAGCAGCTTCAGGGGTTTCGCGCTCTGGAACACCGGGGAGCTGTTTTTT.